This T cell receptor beta chain was retrieved from a study of blood T cell repertoires in COVID-19. Across the study: Samples representing acute and convalescent COVID-19 were sourced from the United States, Italy and Spain. From T cells, B-cell-depleted T cells, or PBMCs came the material, which was cDNA or gDNA.

V lost 0 bases, J lost 4 bases, and 10 bases lay in between. Germline lookup yields CDR1 SGHNT and CDR2 YYREEE (reference sequence). The length of the CDR3 is 14 residues. In the original analysis: Reference gene primer amplification yielded estimated nucleated cell counts. Assay: immunoSEQ multiplex PCR; the TCRdb copy retains only in-frame clones and omits some. V and J calls plus clone size are reproduced from that table; the DNA served to infer D and trimming. The table shows around 170,000 clones, with around 83% occurring only once. The source is an older man who had recovered from COVID-19. Input material: peripheral blood. The chain joins TRBV5-4 to TRBJ1-2; no clear D gene. CDR3 region: CASSLEAEGYGYTF. The CDR3 DNA follows: TGTGCCAGCAGCTTGGAGGCAGAGGGCTATGGCTACACCTTC. The full variable domain, in which reference TRBV5-4 and TRBJ1-2 provide the parts outside the CDR3, is ETGVTQSPTHLIKTRGQQVTLRCSSQSGHNTVSWYQQALGQGPQFIFQYYREEENGRGNFPPRFSGLQFPNYSSELNVNALELDDSALYLCASSLEAEGYGYTFGSGTRLTVV.